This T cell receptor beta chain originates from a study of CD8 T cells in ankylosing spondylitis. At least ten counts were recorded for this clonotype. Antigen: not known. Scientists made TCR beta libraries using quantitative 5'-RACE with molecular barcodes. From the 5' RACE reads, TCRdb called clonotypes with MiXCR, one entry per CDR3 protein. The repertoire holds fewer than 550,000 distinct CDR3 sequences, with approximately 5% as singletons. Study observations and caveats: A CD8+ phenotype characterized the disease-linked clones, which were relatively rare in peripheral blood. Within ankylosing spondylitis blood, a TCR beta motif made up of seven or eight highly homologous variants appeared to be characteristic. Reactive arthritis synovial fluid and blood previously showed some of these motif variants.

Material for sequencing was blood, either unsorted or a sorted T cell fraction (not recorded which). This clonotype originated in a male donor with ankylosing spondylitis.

The CDR3 reads CASSQDPRREEPQHF. DNA for the CDR3: TGCGCCAGCAGCCAAGACCCGAGACGGGAGGAGCCCCAGCATTTT. The chain couples TRBV4-3 to TRBJ1-5; no reliable D call. In germline, CDR1 is LGHNA, CDR2 YSLEER. The CDR3 runs 15 residues. Deletions cut 0 bases from V and 8 bases from J, with 14 bases between.